This record concerns one T cell receptor beta chain sequence. The entry originates in a study of blood T cell repertoires in COVID-19. This CDR3 has 18 residues. V trimming: 3 bases; J trimming: 4 bases; junction bases outside the gene matches: 9. Germline V lookup: CDR1 LNHDA, CDR2 SQIVND (reference sequence). Profiling relied on immunoSEQ multiplex PCR, and the TCRdb table lists in-frame clones only, not all of them. Among more than 120,000 clones listed, about nine tenths were seen once. This TCR derives from a man aged 45-65 years who had recovered from COVID-19. The sequenced material came from peripheral blood. The V call is TRBV19, the J call TRBJ2-2, with 12 bases fitting TRBD1. In nucleotides, the CDR3 is TGTGCCAGTAGTATGAGGGACAGGGGGCTTGGCGGCACCGGGGAGCTGTTTTTT. Encoded protein: CASSMRDRGLGGTGELFF.